Sequencing of this T cell receptor beta chain was carried out in a study of T cells in Graves' hyperthyroidism and ophthalmopathy. The study, taken as a whole, reports: For ophthalmopathy, model prediction preceded onset by a median around six months. A model using 13 V-J features told ophthalmopathy apart from stable hyperthyroidism. Most thyroid clonotypes expanded above 0.001 were also detected in blood.

This CDR3 spans 13 amino acids. Trimming shortened V by 3 bases and J by 5 bases, and 10 bases separated the two germline ends. Germline CDR1 and CDR2: MNHEY and SVGAGI. Researchers amplified the TCR beta CDR3 regions from RNA transcripts. The primer set for the first-round RT-PCR of the TCR CDR3 was HTBI. TCRdb recomputed calls from the multiplex PCR reads with MiXCR, one row per CDR3 protein. This table holds over 650,000 distinct CDR3 sequences, over 40% found once. Turning to this clonotype: As yet, its antigen is unknown.

V usage is TRBV6-5 and J usage is TRBJ2-5, with D maybe TRBD1 (5 bases). Sample: peripheral blood or thyroid tissue (not recorded which). This receptor was identified in an adult man with Graves' disease, either hyperthyroidism or ophthalmopathy (not recorded which). CDR3 region: CASSYSRVETQYF. The CDR3 nucleotides read TGTGCCAGCAGTTATTCCAGGGTGGAGACCCAGTACTTC.